This T cell receptor (beta chain) was captured in a study of PD-1 blockade in classical Hodgkin lymphoma. General study results and limits: Possible causes of repertoire differences, disease activity or prior therapy, remain undefined. The CD4+ diversity rise by C4D1 was clearest in complete responders. Baseline diversity was lower in partial responders and progressors than complete responders.

The germline CDR1 and CDR2 sequences are GTSNPN and SVGIG (reference sequence). The ends were cut back, 3 bases at V and 0 bases at J, with 13 bases in the middle. This CDR3 is built from 15 residues. The table came from immunoSEQ multiplex PCR; TCRdb's copy has only in-frame clones and leaves some out. This sample has approximately 51,000 clones; 73% occur once, and the top ten carry approximately 15%. The sample holds a few counts of this clone. Its specificity is unknown. After autologous stem cell transplantation all patients relapsed, and prior brentuximab vedotin exposure differed between cohorts. Complete response, partial response or progressive disease made up the best responses.

This TCR derives from a human donor with classical Hodgkin lymphoma. The sequencing used peripheral blood mononuclear cells (PBMCs), collected before the second cycle of nivolumab. V gene TRBV30 combines with J gene TRBJ2-3, with a weak D call TRBD2 (6 bases). The CDR3 bases are TGTGCCTGGAGGAGACTAGTTCCTAGCACAGATACGCAGTATTTT. Encoded protein: CAWRRLVPSTDTQYF. Full variable domain (outside the CDR3, taken from reference TRBV30 and TRBJ2-3): SQTIHQWPATLVQPVGSPLSLECTVEGTSNPNLYWYRQAAGRGLQLLFYSVGIGQISSEVPQNLSASRPQDRQFILSSKKLLLSDSGFYLCAWRRLVPSTDTQYFGPGTRLTVL.